A single sample is the source of the 18 T cell receptor beta chains below, sequenced in a study of chemoradiotherapy in HPV16-positive cancers (dated by TCRdb to between 2021 and 2023). The library was obtained by the immunoSEQ multiplex PCR assay. The immuneACCESS repertoire file appears here via TCRdb, limited to in-frame rearrangements. These files lack a portion of the clones; in checked studies, under half of the deficit traces to unresolved V genes, and the cause of the others is not known. The sample table holds roughly 15,000 clones, of which 65% to 85% were seen once. The ten largest clones represent approximately 9.4% of the sample. Sampling took place from a patient who underwent chemoradiotherapy. These receptors all come from a human donor with HPV-associated anogenital cancer.

The chain combines TRBV6-5 with TRBJ1-2; 7 positions agree with TRBD1. The CDR3 extends over 15 amino acids. The germline CDR1 and CDR2 sequences are MNHEY and SVGAGI. The trim removed 7 bases at V and 3 bases at J, leaving 11 bases unmatched. CDR3: CASTPLVGGYYGYTF. CDR3 bases: TGTGCCAGCACCCCTTTAGTAGGGGGCTACTATGGCTACACCTTC.

V is TRBV7-6 and J is TRBJ1-1; D remains unclear. CDR3 length: 17 residues. Germline V gene data show CDR1 as SGHVS and CDR2 as FNYEAQ. Trimming left V 0 bases short and J 1 base short, with 15 bases between. CDR3 coding DNA: TGTGCCAGCAGCTTAGCGATAATGAAGAGACGGAACACTGAAGCTTTCTTT. This sequence encodes CASSLAIMKRRNTEAFF.

This clone was observed a few times. The chain links TRBV28 to TRBJ1-2; weak D call: TRBD1 (5 bases). Germline assignment: CDR1 MDHEN and CDR2 SYDVKM. V lost 3 bases and J 5 bases, leaving 7 bases between the germline ends. This CDR3 is built from 12 residues. The CDR3 loop is CASSLGGYGYTF. The CDR3 DNA sequence: TGTGCCAGCAGTTTGGGGGGGTATGGCTACACCTTC.

This clone has a handful of counts. V and J are TRBV7-2 and TRBJ1-6, with no clear D. Per germline, CDR1 SGHTA and CDR2 FQGNSA. Trimming took off 5 bases at V and 12 bases at J, with 14 bases between the two ends. The CDR3 extends over 13 amino acids. The CDR3 reads CASSLSFSRPLHF. In nucleotides, the CDR3 is TGTGCCAGCAGCCTCTCCTTCTCGAGACCCCTCCACTTT. Full variable domain (missing parts from reference TRBV7-2 and TRBJ1-6): GAGVSQSPSNKVTEKGKDVELRCDPISGHTALYWYRQSLGQGLEFLIYFQGNSAPDKSGLPSDRFSAERTGGSVSTLTIQRTQQEDSAVYLCASSLSFSRPLHFGNGTRLTVT.

The chain uses TRBV2 and TRBJ1-6; D is possibly TRBD1 (5 bases). The length of the CDR3 is 15 residues. Per the germline V gene, CDR1 is SNHLY and CDR2 is FYNNEI. V lost 8 bases and J 7 bases, leaving 18 bases between the germline ends. The CDR3 loop is CASGELDTENSPLHF. CDR3 nucleotide sequence: TGTGCCAGCGGCGAACTGGACACGGAAAATTCACCCCTCCACTTT. The full variable domain, completed using reference TRBV2 and TRBJ1-6, is EPEVTQTPSHQVTQMGQEVILRCVPISNHLYFYWYRQILGQKVEFLVSFYNNEISEKSEIFDDQFSVERPDGSNFTLKIRSTKLEDSAMYFCASGELDTENSPLHFGNGTRLTVT.

CDR3 nucleotides: TGCGCCAGCAGCCAAGACTCGTCGAACACTGAAGCTTTCTTT. This sequence encodes CASSQDSSNTEAFF. The chain couples TRBV4-1 to TRBJ1-1, with D unresolved. The V and J ends lost 0 bases and 1 base respectively, with 6 bases between them. This CDR3 has 14 residues. Germline loops: CDR1 MGHRA, CDR2 YSYEKL.

The chain has TRBV4-3 and TRBJ2-6; D is uncertain. V lost 5 bases and J lost 0, with 8 bases in between. The CDR3 is made up of 15 amino acids. CDR1 and CDR2 (germline): LGHNA, YSLEER. The CDR3 DNA follows: TGCGCCAGCAGCGGAGTTTACTCTGGGGCCAACGTCCTGACTTTC. Translation gives CASSGVYSGANVLTF.

This chain links TRBV27 with TRBJ2-1; TRBD2 aligns across 13 bases. V trimming: 3 bases; J trimming: 7 bases; junction bases outside the gene matches: 3. The CDR3 length is 15 residues. Germline lookup yields CDR1 MNHEY and CDR2 SMNVEV (reference sequence). The CDR3 region is CASSFRLAGGNEQFF. The CDR3 nucleotides are TGTGCCAGCAGTTTCCGACTAGCGGGGGGTAATGAGCAGTTCTTC.

This chain uses TRBV15 with TRBJ1-1; D ambiguous. The CDR3 totals 13 residues. Germline CDR1 and CDR2: LNHNV and YYDKDF (reference sequence). V lost 6 bases, J lost 1 base, and 9 bases lay in between. The CDR3 here is CATRRNRNTEAFF. The CDR3 DNA sequence: TGTGCCACCAGACGAAACAGGAACACTGAAGCTTTCTTT. The full variable domain, rest sourced from reference TRBV15 and TRBJ1-1, is DAMVIQNPRYQVTQFGKPVTLSCSQTLNHNVMYWYQQKSSQAPKLLFHYYDKDFNNEADTPDNFQSRRPNTSFCFLDIRSPGLGDTAMYLCATRRNRNTEAFFGQGTRLTVV.

The table lists this clone with a few counts. The rearrangement joins TRBV19 to TRBJ1-4; D might be TRBD1 (5 bases). V was shortened by 10 bases and J by 0 bases, with 12 bases between the two germline ends. This CDR3 is built from 14 residues. The V gene's germline CDR1 is LNHDA and CDR2 SQIVND (reference sequence). CDR3 bases: TGTGCCACTCGGGGAGGGGCAACTAATGAAAAACTGTTTTTT. This encodes CATRGGATNEKLFF. The whole variable domain, filled in from reference TRBV19 and TRBJ1-4, reads DGGITQSPKYLFRKEGQNVTLSCEQNLNHDAMYWYRQDPGQGLRLIYYSQIVNDFQKGDIAEGYSVSREKKESFPLTVTSAQKNPTAFYLCATRGGATNEKLFFGSGTQLSVL.

This sequence joins TRBV5-1 and TRBJ2-1; 7 bases fit TRBD2. The CDR3 totals 13 residues. With V trimmed by 7 bases and J by 5 bases, 6 bases remained unmatched. The germline V gene has CDR1 SGHRS and CDR2 YFSETQ. In DNA form, the CDR3 reads TGCGCCAGCTGTCCTCGGGGGGACAATGAGCAGTTCTTC. It specifies CASCPRGDNEQFF.

The chain combines TRBV7-8 with TRBJ2-7; D is possibly TRBD1 (5 bases). Germline CDR1 is SGHVS and CDR2 is FQNEAQ. The ends were cut back, 5 bases at V and 1 base at J, with 12 bases in the middle. The CDR3 sequence is 14 residues long. CDR3 amino acids: CASSPSQVSYEQYF. DNA of the CDR3: TGTGCCAGCAGCCCGTCACAGGTTTCCTACGAGCAGTACTTC.

This clone was recorded once. The rearrangement links TRBV28 to TRBJ2-7; D is perhaps TRBD1 or TRBD2 (5 bases each). The CDR3 is made up of 15 amino acids. Deletions cut 6 bases from V and 0 bases from J, with 15 bases between. The germline V gene has CDR1 MDHEN and CDR2 SYDVKM. CDR3 region: CASSRDDSASYEQYF. The DNA of the CDR3 is TGTGCCAGCAGCCGGGACGACTCGGCCTCCTACGAGCAGTACTTC.

V is TRBV4-3 and J is TRBJ2-7; TRBD2 matches 13 bases. In germline, CDR1 is LGHNA, CDR2 YSLEER. CDR3 length: 16 residues. V dropped 1 base and J dropped 0; count of bases not matched to a gene: 0. The CDR3 coding sequence is TGCGCCAGCAGCCAAGGACTAGCGGGGGGCTCCTACGAGCAGTACTTC. It encodes CASSQGLAGGSYEQYF.

The V gene is TRBV4-1, the J gene TRBJ2-7; D might be TRBD2 (5 bases). The CDR3 runs 13 residues. Trimming stripped 1 base from V and 5 bases from J, with 9 bases between. CDR1 and CDR2 (germline): MGHRA, YSYEKL. The CDR3 sequence is CASSQAEGHEQYF. The CDR3 bases are TGCGCCAGCAGCCAAGCTGAGGGCCACGAGCAGTACTTC.

The rearrangement links TRBV9 to TRBJ1-3; D call uncertain. The CDR3 loop spans 19 amino acids. Trimming shortened V by 1 base and J by 0 bases, and 20 bases separated the two germline ends. Germline V gene lookup returns CDR1 SGDLS and CDR2 YYNGEE. Here the CDR3 reads CASSVSGYVYPSSGNTIYF. CDR3 DNA: TGTGCCAGCAGCGTAAGTGGGTACGTCTATCCGAGCTCTGGAAACACCATATATTTT.

The rearrangement joins TRBV6-5 to TRBJ1-1; 7 nucleotides agree with TRBD1. The V gene's germline CDR1 is MNHEY and CDR2 SVGAGI. J was trimmed by 5 bases and V by 6 bases; bases with no gene match: 9. This CDR3 region has 14 residues. The CDR3 coding sequence is TGTGCCAGCAGGCATGCCGGGACAGCGACTGAAGCTTTCTTT. This encodes CASRHAGTATEAFF.

This chain uses TRBV6-5 with TRBJ1-1, with D possibly matching TRBD1 (5 bases). V was shortened by 2 bases and J by 8 bases, with 15 bases between the two germline ends. CDR1 and CDR2 from the germline V gene are MNHEY and SVGAGI. The CDR3 has 14 amino acids. CDR3 coding DNA: TGTGCCAGCAGTTACGCTGGGACGGACGAGGAAGCTTTCTTT. It specifies CASSYAGTDEEAFF.